This T cell receptor beta chain derives from a study of T cells in Graves' hyperthyroidism and ophthalmopathy. Many counts were recorded for this clonotype. The V gene's germline CDR1 is LGHNT and CDR2 FRNRAP. There are 12 residues in the CDR3. Trimming cost V 1 base and J 7 bases, with 4 bases left between them. RNA transcripts gave rise to amplified TCR beta CDR3 regions. The HTBI primer set served for first-round RT-PCR of the TCR CDR3. TCRdb independently ran MiXCR on the multiplex PCR reads; one entry per CDR3 protein. Among fewer than 350,000 distinct CDR3 sequences, roughly 20% were seen once, and the ten largest hold roughly a sixth.

The chain couples TRBV12-5 to TRBJ2-2; D is unresolved. The sequenced sample consisted of blood. This clonotype was obtained from a woman aged 40 to 50 with Graves' ophthalmopathy. CDR3 nucleotides: TGTGCTAGTGGTTTGGCCTACGGGGAGCTGTTTTTT. As protein: CASGLAYGELFF. The variable domain in full, completed from reference TRBV12-5 and TRBJ2-2, reads DARVTQTPRHKVTEMGQEVTMRCQPILGHNTVFWYRQTMMQGLELLAYFRNRAPLDDSGMPKDRFSAEMPDATLATLKIQPSEPRDSAVYFCASGLAYGELFFGEGSRLTVL.